These T cell receptor beta chains were read from a single sample in a study of identical twins. MiXCR was run by TCRdb on the 5' RACE reads, yielding one entry per CDR3 protein. The top ten clones hold approximately 0.49% of a sample with 450,000 to 600,000 distinct CDR3 sequences, about 20% of them seen once. These data were also filed under a second study, of yellow fever vaccine responses in identical twins.

The specimen was CD4+ T cells sorted from blood. The source of these receptors is a woman between 18 and 30 years old in good health. CDR3s include the opening cysteine and the closing phenylalanine or tryptophan. The D gene is left open where the match is weak. Some rows have no size entry. The others give once, few or many, or a class for an expanded clone.

TRBV24-1	TRBJ2-1	.	few	CATSRAGREPNEQFF	TGTGCCACCAGTCGGGCCGGCAGGGAACCCAATGAGCAGTTCTTC
TRBV5-1	TRBJ2-5	TRBD2	few	CASSKRPLAGVNETQYF	TGCGCCAGCAGCAAAAGGCCTCTAGCGGGAGTAAATGAGACCCAGTACTTC
TRBV5-1	TRBJ1-5	.	.	CVKAEGDQPQHF	TGCGTCAAGGCGGAGGGGGATCAGCCCCAGCATTTT
TRBV12-3/TRBV12-4	TRBJ1-2	.	few	CASSLAGGAGGYTF	TGTGCCAGCAGTTTAGCTGGGGGCGCCGGTGGCTACACCTTC
TRBV5-1	TRBJ2-2	TRBD1	.	CASSLQGAANTGELFF	TGCGCCAGCAGCTTGCAGGGGGCCGCGAACACCGGGGAGCTGTTTTTT
TRBV20-1	TRBJ2-1	TRBD2	.	CSARNVGGGYNEQFF	TGCAGTGCTAGAAATGTAGGCGGGGGGTACAATGAGCAGTTCTTC
TRBV20-1	TRBJ2-3	.	few	CSAPPPRYLVTDTQYF	TGCAGTGCTCCCCCCCCGAGGTATTTAGTCACAGATACGCAGTATTTT
TRBV2	TRBJ2-5	TRBD2	.	CASSQAGGQWETQYF	TGTGCCAGCAGTCAAGCGGGAGGCCAGTGGGAGACCCAGTACTTC
TRBV5-6	TRBJ2-5	TRBD2	.	CASSLGRGAIETQYF	TGTGCCAGCAGCTTGGGGCGGGGGGCCATAGAGACCCAGTACTTC
TRBV29-1	TRBJ2-3	.	.	CSVEAGSDTQYF	TGCAGCGTAGAAGCGGGTTCAGATACGCAGTATTTT
TRBV6-5	TRBJ2-2	.	few	CASKKGERELFF	TGTGCCAGCAAAAAAGGGGAGAGGGAGCTGTTTTTT
TRBV4-2	TRBJ2-7	TRBD2	.	CASSNAISGGSYEQYF	TGTGCCAGCAGCAACGCCATAAGCGGGGGAAGCTACGAGCAGTACTTC
TRBV12-3/TRBV12-4	TRBJ2-5	.	.	CASSFTVQETQYF	TGTGCCAGCAGTTTTACGGTTCAAGAGACCCAGTACTTC
TRBV7-9	TRBJ2-3	TRBD2	.	CASGASGSTDTQYF	TGTGCCAGCGGGGCTAGCGGGAGCACAGATACGCAGTATTTT
TRBV5-1	TRBJ1-5	.	.	CASSLGQAGGNQPQHF	TGCGCCAGCAGCTTGGGACAGGCCGGCGGCAATCAGCCCCAGCATTTT
TRBV20-1	TRBJ2-1	TRBD2	few	CSARGGRGNEQFF	TGCAGTGCTAGGGGTGGGAGGGGCAATGAGCAGTTCTTC
TRBV11-3	TRBJ2-2	.	.	CASSRSGAGELFF	TGTGCCAGCAGCCGTTCGGGCGCCGGGGAGCTGTTTTTT
TRBV20-1	TRBJ2-1	TRBD2	few	CSARESGKYYNEQFF	TGCAGTGCTAGAGAGAGCGGGAAATACTACAATGAGCAGTTCTTC
TRBV6-2/TRBV6-3	TRBJ2-6	TRBD2	.	CASSFPRLAGGPVGANVLTF	TGTGCCAGCAGTTTTCCTCGACTAGCGGGGGGGCCTGTTGGGGCCAACGTCCTGACTTTC
TRBV24-1	TRBJ1-4	TRBD1	.	CATSDLGDRSEKLFF	TGTGCCACCAGTGATTTGGGGGACAGGTCAGAAAAACTGTTTTTT
TRBV5-6	TRBJ2-7	.	few	CASKVEGLGGSGWAYEQYF	TGTGCCAGCAAGGTGGAAGGATTGGGGGGTTCGGGTTGGGCCTACGAGCAGTACTTC
TRBV29-1	TRBJ2-3	.	few	CSVVIYTVPTDTQYF	TGCAGCGTTGTTATTTATACAGTCCCCACAGATACGCAGTATTTT
TRBV20-1	TRBJ2-1	.	once	CSALRGGVLNEQFF	TGCAGTGCCCTGAGGGGGGGGGTCCTCAATGAGCAGTTCTTC
TRBV5-5	TRBJ2-3	.	.	CASSPGFFDTQYF	TGTGCCAGCAGCCCCGGTTTTTTCGATACGCAGTATTTT
TRBV24-1	TRBJ2-1	TRBD2	once	CATSKGLAGVSSYNEQFF	TGTGCCACCAGTAAGGGACTAGCGGGAGTCTCCTCCTACAATGAGCAGTTCTTC
TRBV4-1	TRBJ2-3	.	.	CASSPGWGTDTQYF	TGCGCCAGCAGCCCCGGATGGGGCACAGATACGCAGTATTTT
TRBV10-1	TRBJ2-2	.	.	CASSEQTGTGELFF	TGCGCCAGCAGTGAGCAGACAGGCACCGGGGAGCTGTTTTTT
TRBV7-8	TRBJ2-2	TRBD2	.	CASSLLSSGGRTGELFF	TGTGCCAGCAGCTTACTATCTAGCGGGGGCCGCACCGGGGAGCTGTTTTTT
TRBV2	TRBJ2-1	.	.	CASRDEGIEQFF	TGTGCCAGCAGGGACGAAGGGATTGAGCAGTTCTTC
TRBV5-1	TRBJ1-4	TRBD1	.	CACSRDSQNEKLFF	TGCGCCTGCAGTAGGGACAGCCAGAATGAAAAACTGTTTTTT
TRBV3-1	TRBJ2-1	TRBD2	.	CASSQRTSGNNEQFF	TGTGCCAGCAGCCAACGGACTAGCGGGAACAATGAGCAGTTCTTC
TRBV6-5	TRBJ1-6	.	few	CASSSAGSKVSGNSPLHF	TGTGCCAGCAGTTCGGCCGGGAGCAAGGTTTCCGGGAATTCACCCCTCCACTTT
TRBV2	TRBJ1-1	.	.	CASRGGGAEAFF	TGTGCCAGCAGGGGGGGTGGGGCCGAAGCTTTCTTT
TRBV29-1	TRBJ2-1	TRBD2	.	CSVRVLAGESYNEQFF	TGCAGCGTGAGGGTGCTAGCGGGGGAATCCTACAATGAGCAGTTCTTC
TRBV2	TRBJ2-1	TRBD2	few	CASAGVEHRATYNEQFF	TGTGCCAGCGCGGGGGTTGAGCATAGGGCCACATACAATGAGCAGTTCTTC
TRBV6-5	TRBJ2-5	TRBD2	.	CASGGLGETQYF	TGTGCCAGCGGGGGACTAGGGGAGACCCAGTACTTC
TRBV7-2	TRBJ2-2	.	.	CASSLGGVGTGELFF	TGTGCCAGCAGCTTAGGAGGCGTAGGGACCGGGGAGCTGTTTTTT
TRBV10-3	TRBJ2-2	TRBD1	.	CAIRTGFGELFF	TGTGCCATTCGGACAGGGTTCGGGGAGCTGTTTTTT
TRBV15	TRBJ2-6	.	.	CATSRDLLLGANVLTF	TGTGCCACCAGCAGAGATTTGTTGCTTGGGGCCAACGTCCTGACTTTC
TRBV12-3/TRBV12-4	TRBJ1-6	.	.	CASSLFRYNSPLHF	TGTGCCAGCAGTTTATTCAGATATAATTCACCCCTCCACTTT
TRBV19	TRBJ2-4	.	.	CATKGSIAKNIQYF	TGTGCCACCAAGGGATCGATAGCCAAAAACATTCAGTACTTC
TRBV20-1	TRBJ2-1	.	.	CSARDRVKVNEQFF	TGCAGTGCTAGGGATAGGGTCAAGGTCAATGAGCAGTTCTTC
TRBV4-1	TRBJ2-7	TRBD2	.	CASSQAGTSGYEQYF	TGCGCCAGCAGCCAGGCCGGGACTAGCGGGTACGAGCAGTACTTC
TRBV28	TRBJ2-5	TRBD1	.	CASSQTGFVRQETQYF	TGTGCCAGCAGCCAGACAGGGTTTGTCCGACAAGAGACCCAGTACTTC
TRBV18	TRBJ2-3	.	few	CASSRAQLLSDTQYF	TGTGCCAGCTCACGCGCGCAGTTACTATCAGATACGCAGTATTTT
TRBV5-6	TRBJ1-6	TRBD1	.	CASSLRTGAPSPLHF	TGTGCCAGCAGCTTGAGAACAGGGGCACCGTCACCCCTCCACTTT
TRBV4-1	TRBJ2-3	.	.	CASSLILVTDTQYF	TGCGCCAGCAGCCTCATACTAGTCACAGATACGCAGTATTTT
TRBV24-1	TRBJ2-1	TRBD2	.	CATSATPTSLVSGEQFF	TGTGCCACCAGTGCCACCCCGACTAGCCTGGTCTCGGGTGAGCAGTTCTTC
TRBV18	TRBJ2-7	TRBD2	few	CASSPGLAGREQYF	TGTGCCAGCTCACCAGGACTAGCGGGTCGGGAGCAGTACTTC
TRBV11-2	TRBJ2-1	.	few	CASASSWGFNEQFF	TGTGCCAGCGCAAGTTCGTGGGGCTTCAATGAGCAGTTCTTC
TRBV7-9	TRBJ2-5	.	few	CASSLHGLPQETQYF	TGTGCCAGCAGCCTACATGGGCTACCTCAAGAGACCCAGTACTTC
TRBV20-1	TRBJ2-1	.	few	CSARAPFLGRIHNEQFF	TGCAGTGCTAGAGCTCCTTTTCTCGGGAGAATCCACAATGAGCAGTTCTTC
TRBV20-1	TRBJ2-5	TRBD1	.	CSATGTGVTQYF	TGCAGTGCAACCGGGACAGGGGTGACCCAGTACTTC
TRBV20-1	TRBJ2-2	TRBD1	few	CSAETGERAGELFF	TGCAGTGCCGAAACAGGGGAAAGGGCCGGGGAGCTGTTTTTT
TRBV5-5	TRBJ1-2	.	many	CASSLLEGYTF	TGTGCCAGCAGCTTGTTGGAGGGCTACACCTTC
TRBV3-1	TRBJ2-3	TRBD2	.	CASSQTSGTTTDTQYF	TGTGCCAGCAGCCAGACTAGCGGGACTACGACAGATACGCAGTATTTT
TRBV14	TRBJ2-1	.	.	CASSPQRGEQFF	TGTGCCAGCAGCCCTCAGAGGGGCGAGCAGTTCTTC
TRBV20-1	TRBJ2-2	.	.	CSASLHTGELFF	TGCAGTGCTAGTTTGCACACCGGGGAGCTGTTTTTT
TRBV20-1	TRBJ2-1	TRBD2	.	CSAIGRASNEQFF	TGCAGTGCTATCGGGAGGGCATCCAATGAGCAGTTCTTC
TRBV24-1	TRBJ2-2	TRBD2	few	CATTAGGLNTGELFF	TGTGCCACCACAGCGGGAGGGTTAAACACCGGGGAGCTGTTTTTT